This T cell receptor beta chain is from a study of glioma-infiltrating T cells after dendritic cell vaccination. The overall study: Between the early 2000s and the early 2010s, patients got autologous tumor lysate-pulsed dendritic cell vaccines. Notes on the study in general: Longer survival after dendritic cell vaccination followed higher pretreatment TIL content. TCR clonality showed no direct relationship with survival.

Blood PBMC samples: pre-vaccination, two weeks post third vaccination, and at tumor progression. Sequenced by immunoSEQ multiplex PCR; TCRdb stores in-frame clones only, minus some. Of roughly 100,000 clones detected, more than 75% appear once; the ten largest clones hold around 2.9%. About this clone: Its matching antigen is unknown.

The sequences come from blood, collected before dendritic cell vaccination. The receptor's source is a human donor with glioblastoma.

The chain's CDR3 is CASSVETGTYEQYF. CDR3 coding DNA: TGTGCCAGCAGCGTAGAGACAGGGACCTACGAGCAGTACTTC. The chain couples TRBV9 to TRBJ2-7; 7 nucleotides line up with TRBD1. Looked up from germline, CDR1 is SGDLS and CDR2 is YYNGEE. V lost 0 bases to trimming and J lost 2 bases; unmatched junction nucleotides: 2. This CDR3 is 14 amino acids long.